This T cell receptor beta chain was observed in a study of identical twins. Whole-study results and caveats: Models predicted too little out-of-frame TCR alpha sharing in monozygotic twins. Some out-of-frame alpha sequences were shared by twins, and these showed excess low generation probability. While abundant cord blood beta clonotypes carried fewer insertions, memory repertoires showed no such pattern.

It was template switching that added a universal primer site, and there were unique molecular identifiers on the cDNA. TCRdb processed the 5' RACE reads anew with MiXCR; each CDR3 protein has one entry. The table has fewer than 350,000 distinct CDR3 sequences, more than 6.5% seen once. Of note for this clonotype: Its antigen remains unidentified.

Trimming shortened V by 7 bases and J by 8 bases, and 14 bases separated the two germline ends. The CDR3 covers 13 residues. The germline CDR1 and CDR2 sequences are LNHDA and SQIVND (reference sequence). The same data also went into a second study, on yellow fever vaccine responses in identical twins.

Sequencing input: memory (CD45RO+) T cells sorted from blood. The receptor was derived from a woman aged 18-30 years in good health. This chain joins TRBV19 and TRBJ1-4; possibly TRBD1 for D (6 bases). The CDR3 DNA reads TGTGCCAGTACGGGACAAAAACGCGAAAAACTGTTTTTT. This gives the protein CASTGQKREKLFF.